These T cell receptor beta chains were read from a single sample in a study of T cells expressing NK-cell markers. TCRdb reprocessed the 5' RACE reads, keeping one entry per CDR3 protein, no DNA. Here the sample table reports hundreds of thousands of distinct CDR3 sequences. What was sequenced was blood T cells: a sorted CD56 or NKG2C T cell subset, CD4+ or CD8+ T cells, or bulk PBMC T cells (not recorded which). Source of these receptors: a man aged 18 to 69 in good health. Each CDR3 is given with its conserved first and last residue.

j_call v_call cdr3_aa
TRBJ1-1 TRBV29-1 CSVASSVAEAFF
TRBJ1-6 TRBV20-1 CSAREGRRGILSPLHF
TRBJ2-6 TRBV4-1 CASSQMGSGANVLTF
TRBJ2-3 TRBV4-1 CASSRYTGAISSSTDTQYF
TRBJ2-2 TRBV14 CASSQEFSQNTGELFF
TRBJ1-5 TRBV20-1 CSAREDSTVPQHF
TRBJ1-6 TRBV6-1 CASSPTRAGYSPLHF
TRBJ1-1 TRBV10-3 CAISEKGINTEAFF
TRBJ2-2 TRBV4-2 CASSRSGNTGELFF
TRBJ1-1 TRBV5-5 CASSPTGQSNTEAFF
TRBJ2-7 TRBV11-2 CASSLERGEQYF
TRBJ2-1 TRBV4-2 CASSPRRGGNEQFF
TRBJ2-3 TRBV5-1 CASSLPGLAGDTQYF
TRBJ2-5 TRBV13 CASSPRTAPYF
TRBJ1-2 TRBV12-3/TRBV12-4 CASSLGWTGSGGYTF
TRBJ2-7 TRBV6-1 CASTLAGAREQYF
TRBJ2-5 TRBV6-5 CASSYATGEQTQYF
TRBJ1-6 TRBV6-5 CASSYSHRVNNSPLHF